These T cell receptor beta chains were read from a single sample in a study of CD8 T cells in ankylosing spondylitis. TCRdb used MiXCR to reprocess the 5' RACE reads, holding one entry per CDR3 protein. The profile covers 500,000 to 650,000 distinct CDR3 sequences, with approximately 5.3% appearing a single time and under 4.5% taken by the ten largest. The sequenced material came from blood, either unsorted or a sorted T cell fraction (not recorded which). Receptors originate from a male donor with ankylosing spondylitis. Both conserved end residues are part of each CDR3. A D gene is named only where the DNA matches it firmly. Clone size, where shown, is once, few, many, or a class for clones that have expanded.

D,J,V,size,CDR3,DNA
.,TRBJ2-7,TRBV21-1,many,CASSKGGPSGGNEQYF,TGTGCCAGCAGCAAAGGTGGGCCTAGCGGGGGGAACGAGCAGTACTTC
.,TRBJ1-4,TRBV7-9,few,CASSLQRINEKLFF,TGTGCCAGCAGCTTACAGAGAATTAATGAAAAACTGTTTTTT
.,TRBJ2-7,TRBV29-1,many,CSVAGLNSYEQYF,TGCAGCGTTGCAGGGCTAAACTCCTACGAGCAGTACTTC
.,TRBJ2-5,TRBV7-8,.,CASSSRRVQETQYF,TGTGCCAGCAGCTCCCGGAGAGTCCAAGAGACCCAGTACTTC
.,TRBJ1-1,TRBV7-2,many,CASSNIQGAGAFF,TGTGCCAGCAGCAATATACAGGGAGCTGGAGCTTTCTTT
TRBD2,TRBJ2-3,TRBV20-1,many,CSARSGRATGDTQYF,TGCAGTGCCCGGAGCGGGAGGGCCACCGGAGATACGCAGTATTTT
.,TRBJ1-4,TRBV5-1,many,CASSPIPVVYEKLFF,TGCGCCAGCAGCCCTATTCCCGTGGTATATGAAAAACTGTTTTTT
.,TRBJ2-1,TRBV7-2,many,CASSLGGKGAYNEQFF,TGTGCCAGCAGCTTAGGCGGCAAAGGGGCCTACAATGAGCAGTTCTTC
.,TRBJ2-7,TRBV5-1,many,CASRASQLGGPGEQYF,TGCGCCAGCCGGGCTTCTCAATTAGGGGGGCCGGGCGAGCAGTACTTC
.,TRBJ2-5,TRBV4-1,.,CASSQVNTYQETQYF,TGCGCCAGCAGCCAAGTAAATACCTACCAAGAGACCCAGTACTTC
TRBD2,TRBJ2-7,TRBV2,many,CASSTSGLYEQYF,TGTGCCAGCAGTACTAGCGGTCTATACGAGCAGTACTTC
.,TRBJ2-3,TRBV28,many,CASSLPDTQYF,TGTGCCAGCAGTTTGCCAGATACGCAGTATTTT
.,TRBJ2-5,TRBV10-3,many,CAISEFNLGQETQYF,TGTGCCATCAGTGAGTTCAACCTAGGCCAAGAGACCCAGTACTTC
.,TRBJ2-1,TRBV5-1,many,CASSLGEYNEQFF,TGTGCCAGCAGCTTAGGAGAGTACAATGAGCAGTTCTTC
.,TRBJ1-1,TRBV15,many,CATSRDVLARGAFF,TGTGCCACCAGCAGAGATGTTCTAGCGAGGGGAGCTTTCTTT
.,TRBJ1-5,TRBV7-2,many,CASSLVQASNQPQHF,TGTGCCAGCAGCTTAGTTCAGGCAAGCAATCAGCCCCAGCATTTT
.,TRBJ2-1,TRBV29-1,many,CSVESSGIYNEQFF,TGCAGCGTTGAATCCAGCGGTATTTACAATGAGCAGTTCTTC
.,TRBJ2-7,TRBV4-1,many,CASSLRSGASYEQYF,TGCGCCAGCAGCCTCCGTTCCGGGGCCTCCTACGAGCAGTACTTC
TRBD1,TRBJ2-1,TRBV6-2/TRBV6-3,many,CASSFSPAGGGEQFF,TGTGCCAGCAGTTTCTCACCGGCAGGGGGCGGTGAGCAGTTCTTC
.,TRBJ2-5,TRBV5-5,.,CASSFGLAPWETQYF,TGTGCCAGCAGCTTCGGGCTAGCGCCGTGGGAGACCCAGTACTTC
.,TRBJ2-1,TRBV9,many,CASSVVSGGYNEQFF,TGTGCCAGCAGCGTAGTTTCTGGGGGCTACAATGAGCAGTTCTTC
TRBD1,TRBJ2-7,TRBV29-1,many,CSVEGGGGTGDEQYF,TGCAGCGTTGAAGGGGGAGGAGGGACAGGGGACGAGCAGTACTTC
TRBD2,TRBJ2-3,TRBV7-2,many,CASSLERLAGSTDTQYF,TGTGCCAGCAGCTTAGAGCGACTAGCGGGGAGCACAGATACGCAGTATTTT
TRBD1,TRBJ2-3,TRBV24-1,many,CATSDSRTGVLPDTQYF,TGTGCCACCAGTGATTCCCGGACAGGGGTGTTGCCAGATACGCAGTATTTT
.,TRBJ2-7,TRBV7-9,many,CASSLPGTLSYEQYF,TGTGCCAGCAGCTTGCCCGGGACACTCTCCTACGAGCAGTACTTC
TRBD1,TRBJ2-7,TRBV10-3,few,CAIRAFGTEPYEQYF,TGTGCCATCAGGGCATTCGGGACAGAACCCTACGAGCAGTACTTC
TRBD2,TRBJ2-3,TRBV29-1,many,CSAVGLAGPSDTQYF,TGCAGCGCCGTCGGACTAGCGGGACCGTCAGATACGCAGTATTTT
.,TRBJ2-6,TRBV6-4,few,CASRTVRGTFSGANVLTF,TGTGCCAGCAGGACTGTTCGCGGGACGTTCTCTGGGGCCAACGTCCTGACTTTC
.,TRBJ2-3,TRBV6-2/TRBV6-3,many,CASSYGGVRTDTQYF,TGTGCCAGCAGTTACGGCGGGGTACGGACAGATACGCAGTATTTT